Listed below are T cell receptor beta chains from one sample, sequenced in a study of cytomegalovirus exposure and HLA in healthy donors. Assay: immunoSEQ multiplex PCR; the TCRdb copy retains only in-frame clones and omits some. This sample carries 150,000 to 200,000 clones, 70% to 90% of them seen once, and the ten largest clones take around 4.9%. Sample: PBMCs. These receptors all stem from a girl aged 10 to 17 in good health and CMV-seropositive. CDR3s include the opening cysteine and the closing phenylalanine or tryptophan. D genes are given only for firm matches. Clone size is stated in some rows and not others, as once, few, many or a class when expanded.

TGCAGCGTTGACGCTGGACTGCCGAACTCTGGAAACACCATATATTTT | CSVDAGLPNSGNTIYF | TRBV29-1 | NA | TRBJ1-3 | NA
TGTGCCAGCAGCTTAAAGGCGGGACAGGACTCTTCACCCCTCCACTTT | CASSLKAGQDSSPLHF | TRBV7-9 | NA | TRBJ1-6 | TRBD1
TGTGCCAGCAGCTTTGGGGCAGGCCTGAACACTGAAGCTTTCTTT | CASSFGAGLNTEAFF | TRBV7-9 | NA | TRBJ1-1 | NA
TGTGCCTGGAGTGTACTTAGAAACTATGGCTACACCTTC | CAWSVLRNYGYTF | TRBV30 | NA | TRBJ1-2 | NA
TGTGCCAGCAGCAAAGCAGAGGGAACTCAGCCCCAGCATTTT | CASSKAEGTQPQHF | TRBV21-1 | few | TRBJ1-5 | NA
TGCGCCAGCAGCCGTACGGTGAGCAACACTGAAGCTTTCTTT | CASSRTVSNTEAFF | TRBV5-1 | NA | TRBJ1-1 | NA
TGTGCCAGCATCCCGGGGAAGGGAGAGACCCAGTACTTC | CASIPGKGETQYF | TRBV25-1 | NA | TRBJ2-5 | NA
TGTGCCAGCAGTTCGGACAGGAGCTATGAAAAACTGTTTTTT | CASSSDRSYEKLFF | TRBV27 | NA | TRBJ1-4 | TRBD1
TGTGCCACCAAGGCGGGAGGGGGCGAGTTTCATGGCTACACCTTC | CATKAGGGEFHGYTF | TRBV15 | NA | TRBJ1-2 | TRBD1
TGTGCCAGCAGTTTATTAGCTCTACCTCGGGACAGACTCGGGGCCAAAAACATTCAGTACTTC | CASSLLALPRDRLGAKNIQYF | TRBV28 | NA | TRBJ2-4 | TRBD1
TGTGCCAGCAGTGGGGACACAACCTACGAGCAGTACTTC | CASSGDTTYEQYF | TRBV6-5 | once | TRBJ2-7 | NA
TGTGCCAGCAGGCAGGGGGATGAAAAACTGTTTTTT | CASRQGDEKLFF | TRBV25-1 | NA | TRBJ1-4 | TRBD1
TGTGCCAGCATTGGCCTCTCCTACGAGCAGTACTTC | CASIGLSYEQYF | TRBV6-1 | NA | TRBJ2-7 | NA
TGTGCCAGCAGCTGGCTTAGCACAGATACGCAGTATTTT | CASSWLSTDTQYF | TRBV7-9 | NA | TRBJ2-3 | NA
TGCGCCAGCAGCCAAGCGGCTAGCGGGGGAATAGAGACCCAGTACTTC | CASSQAASGGIETQYF | TRBV4-1 | NA | TRBJ2-5 | TRBD2
TGTGCCACCAGCACCTCCGGCGGACAGCCTTATCAGCCCCAGCATTTT | CATSTSGGQPYQPQHF | TRBV15 | NA | TRBJ1-5 | NA
TGTGCCAGCAGTCCCACCTCCCCGGGTAGATTACTCTATGGCTACACCTTC | CASSPTSPGRLLYGYTF | TRBV27 | NA | TRBJ1-2 | NA
TGTGCCAGTAGTCCTAGTTTCGCCAACAGGTTCCAAGAGACCCAGTACTTC | CASSPSFANRFQETQYF | TRBV19 | NA | TRBJ2-5 | NA
TGCGCCAGCAGCCCGGGACTGAACAATCAGCCCCAGCATTTT | CASSPGLNNQPQHF | TRBV4-1 | NA | TRBJ1-5 | NA
TGTGCCAGCAGTGACTCTCGGGGTGCGGGTACGCAGTATTTT | CASSDSRGAGTQYF | TRBV6-4 | NA | TRBJ2-3 | NA
TGTGCCAGCAGTCTACAGGGAGAAGTCTACGAGCAGTACTTC | CASSLQGEVYEQYF | TRBV6-5 | NA | TRBJ2-7 | NA
TGTGCCAGCAGTCGACAGGGGGACGGTCGTGCTTTCTTT | CASSRQGDGRAFF | TRBV11-3 | NA | TRBJ1-1 | TRBD1
TGTGCCAGCTCACCACTTCCCGGGACAGATACGCAGTATTTT | CASSPLPGTDTQYF | TRBV18 | NA | TRBJ2-3 | NA
TGTGCCAGCAGTTTAGGACAGCCCTATGGCTACACCTTC | CASSLGQPYGYTF | TRBV6-5 | NA | TRBJ1-2 | NA
TGCGCCAGCAGCCAAGGTGGCGGGGGGCTGGTGGATACGCAGTATTTT | CASSQGGGGLVDTQYF | TRBV4-1 | NA | TRBJ2-3 | TRBD2
TGTGCCAGCAGCGCCCGACTCCAGGAGACCCAGTACTTC | CASSARLQETQYF | TRBV2 | NA | TRBJ2-5 | NA
TGCGCCAGCAGGACCACAGCTTTATCCGGGAACGAGCAGTACTTC | CASRTTALSGNEQYF | TRBV4-1 | NA | TRBJ2-7 | NA
TGTGCCAGCAGTGACAGGGTAGGCGGCTACACCTTC | CASSDRVGGYTF | TRBV6-5 | NA | TRBJ1-2 | TRBD1
TGTGCCAGCAGCATCTTAGGGGGCAGGACTGACGGCTACACCTTC | CASSILGGRTDGYTF | TRBV5-4 | NA | TRBJ1-2 | TRBD1
TGCGCCAGCTTCCAAAGCCCAGCGAACTATGGCTACACCTTC | CASFQSPANYGYTF | TRBV5-1 | NA | TRBJ1-2 | NA
TGTGCCAGCAGCCCCGCCGCGGACTTCTATGGCTACACCTTC | CASSPAADFYGYTF | TRBV28 | NA | TRBJ1-2 | NA
TGTGCCAGCAGCGACAGGGGTGAGAATTCACCCCTCCACTTT | CASSDRGENSPLHF | TRBV9 | NA | TRBJ1-6 | TRBD1
TGTGCCAGCAGCCCTTCTCGACAGGGGGCATTTAATAACTATGGCTACACCTTC | CASSPSRQGAFNNYGYTF | TRBV11-2 | NA | TRBJ1-2 | TRBD1
TGTGCCAGTTTCGGGACAAAGCTCCTCCTGACTTTC | CASFGTKLLLTF | TRBV2 | once | TRBJ2-6 | NA
TGCGCCAGCAGCTTAACCGGAGCTAACTATGGCTACACCTTC | CASSLTGANYGYTF | TRBV5-1 | NA | TRBJ1-2 | NA
TGTGCCAGCAGTTTATTAGGCAGGGGCCACGAGCAGTACTTC | CASSLLGRGHEQYF | TRBV27 | NA | TRBJ2-7 | NA
TGTGCCAGCAGTCGGACAGGAGACTCCTACGAGCAGTACTTC | CASSRTGDSYEQYF | TRBV2 | NA | TRBJ2-7 | TRBD1
TGTGCCATCGGCTCGGGACAGATCTCCTACGAGCAGTACTTC | CAIGSGQISYEQYF | TRBV10-3 | NA | TRBJ2-7 | TRBD1
TGTGCCAGCCCCGACAGACTCAAGGTTGGCTACACCTTC | CASPDRLKVGYTF | TRBV7-3 | NA | TRBJ1-2 | NA
TGTGCCACCAGCAGAGATCCAGGGGATGCTGAAGCTTTCTTT | CATSRDPGDAEAFF | TRBV15 | NA | TRBJ1-1 | NA
TGTGCCAGCAGGTCCCGTGGACAGGGTAGCGAGCAGTACTTC | CASRSRGQGSEQYF | TRBV6-1 | NA | TRBJ2-7 | TRBD1